A selection of T cell receptor beta chains follows, all from one sample in a study of tumor and adjacent non-tumor tissue in lung cancer. TCRdb fed the multiplex PCR reads into MiXCR, producing one record per CDR3 protein. This repertoire shows 65,000 to 80,000 distinct CDR3 sequences, less than 80% found once; its top ten account for 28%. Sequenced material: lung tumor tissue. The origin of the receptors is a man aged 55-75 years with non-small cell lung cancer. Each CDR3 is given with its conserved first and last residue. A D gene is named only where the DNA matches it firmly. Clone size is given for some rows only: seen once, a few or many times, or a class if the clone is expanded.

J gene	V gene	clone size	D gene	CDR3 protein	CDR3 DNA
TRBJ1-1	TRBV5-4	few	.	CASSPFGNTEALF	TGTGCCAGCAGCCCCTTTGGGAACACTGAAGCTCTCTTT
TRBJ2-1	TRBV20-1	many	TRBD1	CSARGTAQNYNEQFF	TGCAGTGCTAGGGGGACAGCACAGAACTACAATGAGCAGTTCTTC
TRBJ2-1	TRBV6-1	.	TRBD2	CVSSELSGRYNEQFF	TGTGTCAGCAGTGAGTTGAGCGGGAGATACAATGAGCAGTTCTTC
TRBJ2-2	TRBV28	.	TRBD2	CASRIVAGGRPTGELFF	TGTGCCAGCAGGATAGTAGCGGGAGGCCGCCCCACCGGGGAGCTGTTTTTT
TRBJ2-5	TRBV6-2/TRBV6-3	.	.	CASGPTSGEKQYF	TGTGCAAGCGGCCCTACTAGTGGAGAGAAACAGTACTTC
TRBJ1-5	TRBV20-1	.	.	CSAKVGETSGSQPQHF	TGCAGTGCTAAAGTAGGAGAGACCAGCGGCAGTCAGCCCCAGCATTTT
TRBJ2-7	TRBV19	.	.	CASSIPGEQPYEQYF	TGTGCCAGTAGTATACCGGGGGAGCAGCCCTACGAGCAGTACTTC
TRBJ2-1	TRBV11-2	.	TRBD2	CASSLEGLAGVEQFF	TGTGCCAGCAGCTTAGAGGGACTAGCGGGAGTAGAGCAGTTCTTC
TRBJ1-5	TRBV20-1	.	.	CSATPTWSQPQHF	TGCAGTGCTACGCCTACATGGTCTCAGCCGCAGCATTTT
TRBJ2-5	TRBV20-1	many	.	CSANPSRETQYF	TGCAGTGCTAATCCCTCCCGGGAGACCCAGTACTTC
TRBJ2-2	TRBV20-1	.	.	CSARIGQKNTGELFF	TGCAGTGCTAGGATAGGACAGAAGAACACCGGGGAGCTGTTTTTT
TRBJ1-2	TRBV28	.	.	CACGTTYGYTF	TGCGCCTGCGGAACGACCTATGGCTACACCTTC
TRBJ2-1	TRBV6-5	few	TRBD1	CASSIGQGTYNEQLF	TGTGCCAGTAGTATAGGACAGGGGACCTACAATGAGCAGTTATTC
TRBJ1-1	TRBV9	once	.	CASSVDPSLNTEAFF	TGTGCCAGCAGCGTCGATCCCTCACTGAACACTGAAGCTTTCTTT
TRBJ2-1	TRBV20-1	.	TRBD2	CRTGSGTTYKEQFF	TGCCGTACTGGTAGCGGGACTACCTACAAAGAGCAGTTCTTC
TRBJ2-7	TRBV6-5	.	TRBD1	CVSSYKDRGDEQYF	TGTGTCAGCAGTTACAAGGACAGGGGGGACGAGCAGTACTTC
TRBJ1-1	TRBV12-3/TRBV12-4	few	TRBD1	CASSRGESTEAFF	TGTGCCAGCAGCAGGGGGGAAAGCACTGAAGCTTTCTTT
TRBJ2-2	TRBV30	.	.	CAWSIPGAGGELFF	TGTGCCTGGAGTATACCAGGGGCGGGCGGGGAGTTGTTTTTT
TRBJ1-5	TRBV6-5	.	.	CASRRLQGDQPQHF	TGTGCCAGCAGGCGACTTCAGGGAGATCAGCCCCAGCATTTC
TRBJ2-7	TRBV5-5	once	.	CASGGPWGDLMMHEHYF	TGTGCCAGCGGCGGCCCATGGGGTGACCTTATGATGCACGAGCACTACTTC
TRBJ1-1	TRBV5-1	few	.	CASSMDRYEAFF	TGCGCCAGCAGCATGGACCGTTATGAAGCTTTCTTT
TRBJ2-1	TRBV5-1	.	.	CTSSLTWTSWDEQFF	TGCACCAGCAGCTTGACGTGGACAAGTTGGGATGAGCAGTTCTTC
TRBJ1-1	TRBV6-5	.	.	CASSRLQVERVDAFF	TGTGCCAGCAGTCGCCTACAGGTGGAAAGGGTTGATGCTTTCTTT
TRBJ2-5	TRBV10-3	.	.	CAIGVTADGRETQYF	TGTGCCATCGGTGTGACGGCGGACGGTCGAGAGACCCAGTACTTC
TRBJ1-3	TRBV5-1	many	.	CASSSTSSGNTIYF	TGCGCCAGCAGCTCGACATCTTCTGGAAACACCATATATTTT
TRBJ2-5	TRBV6-5	.	.	CASKGTARGTQYF	TGTGCCAGCAAAGGAACGGCACGGGGGACCCAGTACTTC
TRBJ1-2	TRBV12-3/TRBV12-4	.	.	CATTCRDGYGYTF	TGTGCCACCACTTGTCGGGACGGCTATGGCTACACCTTC
TRBJ2-7	TRBV20-1	.	.	CTAPSFTGPKQYF	TGCACTGCTCCCTCTTTTACAGGGCCCAAACAGTACTTC
TRBJ1-6	TRBV6-1	.	.	CVSSEAGRSSYNSPPHF	TGTGTCAGCAGTGAAGCGGGAAGGAGCTCCTATAATTCACCCCCCCACTTT